This TCR beta chain appears in the sequencing data of a study of blood T cell repertoires in COVID-19. The CDR3 has 15 amino acids. Trimming took off 6 bases at V and 2 bases at J, with 15 bases between the two ends. The germline gives CDR1 LNHDA, CDR2 SQIVND (reference sequence). The repertoire was sequenced with immunoSEQ multiplex PCR; TCRdb's copy has only in-frame clones and lacks some. The table lists approximately 160,000 clones, roughly 87% of them singletons. The source of this sequence is a woman aged 45 to 65 who had recovered from COVID-19. The sample was PBMCs or T cells enriched from blood (not recorded which). This chain links TRBV19 with TRBJ2-3; D is unclear. This CDR3 is CASSPKALHTDTQYF. CDR3 bases: TGTGCCAGTAGCCCCAAAGCTCTTCACACAGATACGCAGTATTTT.